The entry below describes one TCR beta chain. This CDR3 region has 17 residues. Germline lookup yields CDR1 DFQATT and CDR2 SNEGSKA (reference sequence). V lost 4 bases, J lost 2 bases, and 7 bases stayed unmatched. TCRdb re-called the RT-PCR reads through MiXCR, storing one row per CDR3 protein. The repertoire holds about 680,000 distinct CDR3 sequences, approximately 15% seen once, with 3.6% in the top ten. The chain recombines TRBV20-1 with TRBJ2-1, with 14 nucleotides matching TRBD2. Sequencing was carried out using memory CD4+ T cells from blood. The source is a female donor in good health, serving as a healthy control. This CDR3 is CSATTSGRAGTYNEQFF. CDR3 bases: TGCAGTGCTACGACTAGCGGGAGGGCCGGGACCTACAATGAGCAGTTCTTC.